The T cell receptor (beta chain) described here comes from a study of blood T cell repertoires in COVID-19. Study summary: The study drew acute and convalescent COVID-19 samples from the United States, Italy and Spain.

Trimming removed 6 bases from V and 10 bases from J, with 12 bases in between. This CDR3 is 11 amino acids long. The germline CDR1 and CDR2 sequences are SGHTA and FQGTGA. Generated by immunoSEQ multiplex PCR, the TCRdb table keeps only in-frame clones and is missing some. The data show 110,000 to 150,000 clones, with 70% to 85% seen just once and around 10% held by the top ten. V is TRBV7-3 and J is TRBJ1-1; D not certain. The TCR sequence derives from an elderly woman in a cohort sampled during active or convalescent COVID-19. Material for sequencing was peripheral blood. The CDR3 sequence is CASSNGERAFF. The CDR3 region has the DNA TGTGCCAGCAGTAATGGGGAGCGAGCTTTCTTT.